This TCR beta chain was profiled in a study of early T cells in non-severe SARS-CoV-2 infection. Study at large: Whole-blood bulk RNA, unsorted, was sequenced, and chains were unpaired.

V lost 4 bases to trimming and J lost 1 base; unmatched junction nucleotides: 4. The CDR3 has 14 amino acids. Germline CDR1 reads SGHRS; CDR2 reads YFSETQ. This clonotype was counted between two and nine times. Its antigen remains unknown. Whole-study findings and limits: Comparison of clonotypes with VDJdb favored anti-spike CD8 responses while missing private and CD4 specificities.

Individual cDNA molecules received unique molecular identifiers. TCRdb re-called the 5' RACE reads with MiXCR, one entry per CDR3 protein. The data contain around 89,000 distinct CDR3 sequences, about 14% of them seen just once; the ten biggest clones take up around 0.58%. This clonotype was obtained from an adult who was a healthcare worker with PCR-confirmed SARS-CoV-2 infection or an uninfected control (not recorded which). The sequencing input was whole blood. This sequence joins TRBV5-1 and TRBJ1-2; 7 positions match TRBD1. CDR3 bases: TGCGCCAGCAGCATTACAGGGGATAACTATGGCTACACCTTC. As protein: CASSITGDNYGYTF.